The sequence of this T cell receptor (beta chain) was determined in a study of CD8 T cells in Susac syndrome. Roughly 0.45 to 1 ug RNA was reverse transcribed with random hexamers. Using its own MiXCR run on the immunoSEQ multiplex PCR reads, TCRdb lists one record per CDR3 protein. This repertoire shows 75,000 to 95,000 distinct CDR3 sequences, approximately 95% found once; its top ten account for 0.45% to 0.5%. Sequenced sample: CD8+ T cells from PBMCs. This TCR came from a human donor with Susac syndrome.

In nucleotides, the CDR3 is TGTGCCAGCACCCTAGAGGACAGGGTTGGCTACACCTTC. It codes for CASTLEDRVGYTF. The chain links TRBV9 to TRBJ1-2; 8 bases are shared with TRBD1. Germline V gene data show CDR1 as SGDLS and CDR2 as YYNGEE. Trimming removed 6 bases from V and 7 bases from J; junction bases left unmatched: 8. The CDR3 has 13 residues. Filled out from reference TRBV9 and TRBJ1-2, the complete variable domain reads DSGVTQTPKHLITATGQRVTLRCSPRSGDLSVYWYQQSLDQGLQFLIQYYNGEERAKGNILERFSAQQFPDLHSELNLSSLELGDSALYFCASTLEDRVGYTFGSGTRLTVV.